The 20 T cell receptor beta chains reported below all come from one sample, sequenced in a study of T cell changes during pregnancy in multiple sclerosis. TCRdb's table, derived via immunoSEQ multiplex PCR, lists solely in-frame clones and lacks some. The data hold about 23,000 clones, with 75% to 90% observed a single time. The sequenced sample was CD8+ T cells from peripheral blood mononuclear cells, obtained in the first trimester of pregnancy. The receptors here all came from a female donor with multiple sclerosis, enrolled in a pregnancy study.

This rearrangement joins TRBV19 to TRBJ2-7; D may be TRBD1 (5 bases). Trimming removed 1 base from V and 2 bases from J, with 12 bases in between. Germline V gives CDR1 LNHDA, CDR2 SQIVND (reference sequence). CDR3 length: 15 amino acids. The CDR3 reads CASSIGAGNTYEQYF. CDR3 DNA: TGTGCCAGTAGTATAGGGGCAGGGAACACCTACGAGCAGTACTTC.

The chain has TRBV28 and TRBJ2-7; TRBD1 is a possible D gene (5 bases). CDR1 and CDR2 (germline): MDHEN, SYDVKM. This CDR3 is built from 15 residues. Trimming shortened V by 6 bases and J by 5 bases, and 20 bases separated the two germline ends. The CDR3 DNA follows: TGTGCCAGCAGGGATGGGGCCTCCGTAGCCAACGAGCAGTACTTC. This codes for CASRDGASVANEQYF.

CDR3 residues: CASSIAGGLVGELFF. For the CDR3, the DNA is TGTGCCAGTAGTATAGCGGGAGGCCTGGTCGGGGAGCTGTTTTTT. The gene calls are TRBV19 and TRBJ2-2; 7 nucleotides line up with TRBD2. The CDR3 length is 15 residues. V was pared by 1 base and J by 7 bases, with 6 bases of the junction left unmatched. Germline V CDR1 and CDR2: LNHDA, SQIVND (reference sequence).

The CDR3 reads CASSSPGTAFTDTQYF. For the CDR3, the DNA is TGTGCCAGCAGTTCACCCGGGACAGCCTTCACAGATACGCAGTATTTT. V is TRBV28 and J is TRBJ2-3; TRBD1 aligns across 7 bases. CDR1 is MDHEN, CDR2 SYDVKM, per germline. Trimming removed 4 bases from V and 2 bases from J; junction bases left unmatched: 9. This CDR3 is 16 amino acids long.

CDR3 region: CASSTLAGGGYEQYF. The DNA for the CDR3 is TGTGCCAGTAGTACCCTAGCGGGAGGAGGCTACGAGCAGTACTTC. The chain links TRBV19 to TRBJ2-7, with 11 positions matching TRBD2. J was trimmed by 3 bases and V by 4 bases; bases with no gene match: 5. The CDR3 contains 15 residues. Per the germline V gene, CDR1 is LNHDA and CDR2 is SQIVND (reference sequence).

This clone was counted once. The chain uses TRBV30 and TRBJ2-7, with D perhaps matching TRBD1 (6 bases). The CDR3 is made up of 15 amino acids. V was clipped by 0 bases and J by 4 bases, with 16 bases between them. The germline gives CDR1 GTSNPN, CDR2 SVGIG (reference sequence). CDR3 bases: TGTGCCTGGAGTGTAAGGGGGTTCGGAAGGTACGAGCAGTACTTC. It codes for CAWSVRGFGRYEQYF.

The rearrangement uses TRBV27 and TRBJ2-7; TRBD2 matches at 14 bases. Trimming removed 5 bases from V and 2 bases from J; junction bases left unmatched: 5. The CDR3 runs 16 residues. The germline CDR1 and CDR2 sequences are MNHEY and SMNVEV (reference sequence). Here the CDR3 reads CASSRLAGGGPYEQYF. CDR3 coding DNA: TGTGCCAGCAGTAGACTAGCGGGAGGGGGCCCCTACGAGCAGTACTTC.

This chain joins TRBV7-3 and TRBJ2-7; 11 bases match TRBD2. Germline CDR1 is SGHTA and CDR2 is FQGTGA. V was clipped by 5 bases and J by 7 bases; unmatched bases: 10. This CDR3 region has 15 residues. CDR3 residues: CASSIIAGGLREQYF. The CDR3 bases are TGTGCCAGCAGCATCATAGCGGGAGGGCTCCGGGAGCAGTACTTC.

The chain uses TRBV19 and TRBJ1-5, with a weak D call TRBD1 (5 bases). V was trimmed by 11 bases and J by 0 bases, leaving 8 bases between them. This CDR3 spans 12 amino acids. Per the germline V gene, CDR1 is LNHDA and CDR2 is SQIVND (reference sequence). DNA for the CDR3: TGTGCCGCGGGACTTAGCAATCAGCCCCAGCATTTT. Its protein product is CAAGLSNQPQHF.

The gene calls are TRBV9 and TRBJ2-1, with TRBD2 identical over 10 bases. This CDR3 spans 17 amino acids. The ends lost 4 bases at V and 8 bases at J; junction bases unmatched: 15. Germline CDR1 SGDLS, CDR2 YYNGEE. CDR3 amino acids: CASSPLPEREGRDEQFF. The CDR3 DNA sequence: TGTGCCAGCAGCCCCCTCCCCGAGCGGGAGGGCCGCGATGAGCAGTTCTTC. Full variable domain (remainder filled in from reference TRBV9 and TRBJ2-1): DSGVTQTPKHLITATGQRVTLRCSPRSGDLSVYWYQQSLDQGLQFLIQYYNGEERAKGNILERFSAQQFPDLHSELNLSSLELGDSALYFCASSPLPEREGRDEQFFGPGTRLTVL.

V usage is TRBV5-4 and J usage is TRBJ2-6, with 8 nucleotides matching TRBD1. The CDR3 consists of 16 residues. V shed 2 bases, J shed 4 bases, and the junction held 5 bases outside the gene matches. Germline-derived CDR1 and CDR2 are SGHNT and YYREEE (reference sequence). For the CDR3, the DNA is TGTGCCAGCAGCTTCAGACAGGGGACCGGGGCCAACGTCCTGACTTTC. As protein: CASSFRQGTGANVLTF.

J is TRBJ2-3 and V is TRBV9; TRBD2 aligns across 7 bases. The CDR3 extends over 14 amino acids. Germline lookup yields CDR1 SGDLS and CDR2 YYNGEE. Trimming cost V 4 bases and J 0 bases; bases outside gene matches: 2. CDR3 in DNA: TGTGCCAGCAGCCTTAGCGGGAGCACAGATACGCAGTATTTT. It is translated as CASSLSGSTDTQYF.

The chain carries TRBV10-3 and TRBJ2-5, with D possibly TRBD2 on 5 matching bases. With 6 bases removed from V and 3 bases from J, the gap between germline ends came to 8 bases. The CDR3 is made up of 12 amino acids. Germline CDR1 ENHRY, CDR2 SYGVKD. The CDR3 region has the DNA TGTGCCATCAGAGAGGAGGAAGAGACCCAGTACTTC. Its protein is CAIREEEETQYF.

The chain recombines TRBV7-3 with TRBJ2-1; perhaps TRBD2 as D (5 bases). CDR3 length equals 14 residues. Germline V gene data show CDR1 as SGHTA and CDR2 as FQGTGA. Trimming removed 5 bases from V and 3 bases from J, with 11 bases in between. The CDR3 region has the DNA TGTGCCAGCAGCCCAGACCGGGACTACAATGAGCAGTTCTTC. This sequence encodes CASSPDRDYNEQFF.

In nucleotides, the CDR3 is TGTGCCAGTAGTAGGATAAGGGAGATGAGCAATCAGCCCCAGCATTTT. Encoded protein: CASSRIREMSNQPQHF. The genes are TRBV19 and TRBJ1-5; D is unresolved. V gave up 4 bases and J gave up 1 base, with 14 bases separating them. CDR1 LNHDA and CDR2 SQIVND come from the germline V gene (reference sequence). The CDR3 extends over 16 amino acids.

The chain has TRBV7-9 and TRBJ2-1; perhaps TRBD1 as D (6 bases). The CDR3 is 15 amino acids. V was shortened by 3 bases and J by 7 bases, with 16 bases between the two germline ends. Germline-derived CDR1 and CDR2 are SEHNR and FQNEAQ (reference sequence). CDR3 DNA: TGTGCCAGCAGCTTTTCCGGGACACGGGAAAATGAGCAGTTCTTC. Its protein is CASSFSGTRENEQFF.

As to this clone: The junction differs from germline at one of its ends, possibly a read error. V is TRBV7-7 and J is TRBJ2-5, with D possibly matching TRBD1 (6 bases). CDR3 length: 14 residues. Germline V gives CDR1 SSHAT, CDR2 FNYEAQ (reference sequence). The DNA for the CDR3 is TGTGCTAGCAGCATAAACAGGGCGGCTGGGACCCAGTACTTC. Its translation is CASSINRAAGTQYF.

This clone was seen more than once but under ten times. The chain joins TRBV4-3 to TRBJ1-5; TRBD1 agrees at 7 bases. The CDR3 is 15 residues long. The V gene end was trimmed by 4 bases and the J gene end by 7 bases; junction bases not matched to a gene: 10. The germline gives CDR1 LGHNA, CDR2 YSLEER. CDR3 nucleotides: TGCGCCAGCAGCCTCTTCCGGACAGGCGGCCAGCCCCAGCATTTT. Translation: CASSLFRTGGQPQHF.

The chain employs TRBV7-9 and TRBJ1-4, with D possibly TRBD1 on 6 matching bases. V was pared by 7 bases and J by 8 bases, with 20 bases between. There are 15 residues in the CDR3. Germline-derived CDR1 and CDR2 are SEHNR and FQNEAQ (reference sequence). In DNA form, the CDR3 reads TGTGCCAGCACCCCCCTTGAAGGGGGTTTGGAAAAACTGTTTTTT. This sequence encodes CASTPLEGGLEKLFF.

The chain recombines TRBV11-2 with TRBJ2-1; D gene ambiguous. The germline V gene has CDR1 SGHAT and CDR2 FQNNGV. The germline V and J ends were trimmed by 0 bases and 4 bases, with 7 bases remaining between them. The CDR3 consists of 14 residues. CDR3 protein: CASSLDSSYNEQFF. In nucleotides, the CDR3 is TGTGCCAGCAGCTTAGATTCCTCTTACAATGAGCAGTTCTTC.